This T cell receptor (beta chain) was sequenced during a study of T cells in Graves' hyperthyroidism and ophthalmopathy. RNA transcripts yielded amplified TCR beta CDR3 regions. An initial round of RT-PCR targeting the TCR CDR3 relied on the HTBI primer set. TCRdb analysed the multiplex PCR reads with MiXCR anew, one entry per CDR3 protein. This table holds approximately 400,000 distinct CDR3 sequences, 15% to 19% found once. The ends lost 6 bases at V and 1 base at J; junction bases unmatched: 9. CDR3 length equals 16 residues. CDR1 MNHNS and CDR2 SASEGT come from the germline V gene. This clonotype has more than one count but fewer than ten. Every diagnosis used clinical symptoms, serum thyroxine and TRAb, thyroid ultrasound and orbital computed tomography.

The sample consisted of blood. This sequence joins TRBV6-1 and TRBJ2-1; 7 bases fit TRBD2. The sequence was obtained from a young woman with Graves' hyperthyroidism. The CDR3 nucleotides are TGTGCCAGCAGCGGCGCCGGACTAGGGTCCTACAATGAGCAGTTCTTC. Translated, it gives CASSGAGLGSYNEQFF.